This TCR beta chain is from a study of blood T cell repertoires in COVID-19 (dated by TCRdb to 2019 to 2021). General notes on the study: Collaborator samples came from the United States, Italy and Spain and covered acute and convalescent phases of COVID-19. The prospective study material was composed of cDNA or gDNA derived from T cells, B-cell-depleted T cells, or PBMCs. Deeply sampled blood TCRbeta repertoires from subjects exposed to, actively infected with, or recovered from COVID-19 were included in the dataset. A freely available public database, intended as a resource for researchers studying the immune response to SARS-CoV-2, is where the repertoires were released. Samples came from the ongoing ImmuneRACE study (first 160 participants) plus 1,254 subjects from 6 global collaborators. A de-identified subject ID, COVID-19 status, age in years and sex were almost always included in the sample metadata. Where available, HLA class I and class II types were taken from metadata supplied by the sample provider and were not determined by assay-based typing. General findings and caveats noted by the study authors: Clinical and demographic metadata were provided uncurated, with the amount varying by source and participant.

Spanning cysteine to phenylalanine, the CDR3 consists of 17 amino acids. The sequence is cut down to CDR3 DNA, 51 bases in frame from base 1. On this clone itself: No antigen is known for it. No much larger clonotype is one base removed from it; base qualities were not supplied.

Participants in the prospective study were aged roughly 18 to 89 years, lived in about two dozen United States geographic areas, and enrolled through a virtual design. In the prospective study, participants were assigned to cohorts based on the clinical history participants reported in a screening survey and a study questionnaire. A participant counted as exposed if, within 2 weeks of entering the study, that participant had been in contact with someone who had a PCR-confirmed or clinician-diagnosed COVID-19 case. In the prospective study, mobile phlebotomists collected whole blood, serum and a nasopharyngeal or oropharyngeal swab from each participant. Prospective study participants could optionally give additional blood draws and questionnaires over an approximately 2-month period. Blood samples from the prospective study were shipped frozen or at room temperature prior to DNA extraction. TCRbeta CDR3 regions were amplified from genomic DNA using the immunoSEQ Assay, a bias-controlled multiplex PCR. For the original study's pipeline: The number of nucleated cells in each sample was estimated by amplification of reference gene primers within the assay. To quantify the absolute abundance of each unique TCRbeta CDR3 rearrangement, sequence reads were collapsed and filtered. For each sample, productive Simpson clonality was calculated by taking the square root of Simpson's diversity index across productive rearrangements. Held by TCRdb, this immuneACCESS table contains in-frame sequences only and omits some clones. Under half of the omission traces to an unresolved V gene where checked; the cause of the rest is unknown. For V, J and clone size, that table is used; D and trimming come from the DNA. Across this sample there are roughly 250,000 clones, with 75% to 90% seen only once. The ten top clones hold 2.5% to 3.5% of the sample.

Sequencing was performed on PBMCs or T cells enriched from blood (not recorded which). The sequence is built from TRBV7-5 and TRBJ1-2; the table's D call, TRBD1, has no DNA check behind it. TRBV7-5 constitutes a pseudogene. This clonotype was sampled from a woman aged 40 to 50 who had been exposed to COVID-19. The bases are TGTGTCAGAAGACCCGCGCCCTACAGGGGGTCTTTGTCCGGCTACACCTTC. Protein translation: CVRRPAPYRGSLSGYTF.